The 8 T cell receptor beta chains below come from one sample, sequenced in a study of blood T cell repertoires in COVID-19. Profiling relied on immunoSEQ multiplex PCR, and the TCRdb table lists in-frame clones only, not all of them. The table lists approximately 350,000 clones, 87% of them singletons, with about 3% in the top ten. Sequenced: PBMCs or T cells enriched from blood (not recorded which). These receptors were taken from a woman in her thirties who had recovered from COVID-19.

The rearrangement links TRBV30 to TRBJ2-3; 9 nucleotides match TRBD2. Germline CDR1 and CDR2: GTSNPN and SVGIG (reference sequence). The trim removed 1 base at V and 1 base at J, leaving 12 bases unmatched. The CDR3 runs 18 residues. CDR3 region: CAWSDGAGGSTGTDTQYF. For the CDR3, the DNA is TGTGCCTGGAGTGATGGAGCGGGGGGTTCCACGGGCACAGATACGCAGTATTTT.

The chain uses TRBV11-3 and TRBJ2-7, with 15 bases identical to TRBD2. Looked up from germline, CDR1 is SGHNT and CDR2 is YENEEA. This CDR3 is 16 amino acids long. The junction had 9 bases not matched to a gene; V was cut back by 5 bases and J by 7 bases. The CDR3 spells CASSPGLAGGVREQYF. In nucleotides, the CDR3 is TGTGCCAGCAGCCCGGGACTAGCGGGAGGTGTGAGGGAGCAGTACTTC.

The rearrangement uses TRBV5-5 and TRBJ2-7; weak D call: TRBD2 (7 bases). Per germline, CDR1 SGHKS and CDR2 YYEKEE (reference sequence). This CDR3 has 14 residues. V was clipped by 6 bases and J by 0 bases, with 13 bases between them. The CDR3 nucleotides are TGTGCCAGCACGGGCGGGGGCAACTCCTACGAGCAGTACTTC. Translated, it gives CASTGGGNSYEQYF.

The V gene is TRBV5-6, the J gene TRBJ1-1, with 8 bases lining up with TRBD1. The CDR3 runs to 16 residues. CDR1 SGHDT and CDR2 YYEEEE come from the germline V gene. Trimming cost V 0 bases and J 5 bases; bases outside gene matches: 9. This chain's CDR3 is CASSLGINRGRTEAFF. The DNA for the CDR3 is TGTGCCAGCAGCTTGGGGATTAACAGGGGGAGAACTGAAGCTTTCTTT.

This clone was found once. V is TRBV12-3 or TRBV12-4 and J is TRBJ1-2, with 9 bases that match TRBD1. CDR3 length equals 13 residues. J lost 8 bases, V lost 5 bases, and 6 bases had no gene match. The DNA of the CDR3 is TGTGCCAGCAGTCATACAGGGGGCGACGGCTACACCTTC. Translating it yields CASSHTGGDGYTF.

The V gene is TRBV27, the J gene TRBJ2-7, with 10 bases fitting TRBD2. J was trimmed by 3 bases and V by 2 bases; bases with no gene match: 4. CDR1 is MNHEY and CDR2 is SMNVEV in the germline V gene (reference sequence). The CDR3 runs to 15 residues. The CDR3 region has the DNA TGTGCCAGCAGTTTAGGGCTAGCGGGAGACTACGAGCAGTACTTC. Translating it yields CASSLGLAGDYEQYF.

This sequence joins TRBV12-3 or TRBV12-4 and TRBJ1-1, with D possibly matching TRBD1 (6 bases). The CDR3 is 12 residues long. V lost 6 bases and J lost 11, with 16 bases in between. As DNA, the CDR3 is TGTGCCAGCAGATCAGGGGAAGGGAATGCTTTCTTT. It specifies CASRSGEGNAFF.

This clone has just a few counts. The genes are TRBV5-1 and TRBJ1-2; D is undetermined. Deletions cut 0 bases from V and 1 base from J, with 10 bases between. CDR1 is SGHRS, CDR2 YFSETQ, per germline. There are 15 residues in the CDR3. The CDR3 coding sequence is TGCGCCAGCAGCTTGGGCCTCGGCGGTAACTATGGCTACACCTTC. Translated: CASSLGLGGNYGYTF. The entire variable domain, with the rest obtained from reference TRBV5-1 and TRBJ1-2, is as follows: KAGVTQTPRYLIKTRGQQVTLSCSPISGHRSVSWYQQTPGQGLQFLFEYFSETQRNKGNFPGRFSGRQFSNSRSEMNVSTLELGDSALYLCASSLGLGGNYGYTFGSGTRLTVV.